The 9 T cell receptor beta chains below all came from one sample that was sequenced in a study of blood T cell repertoires in COVID-19. Measured with immunoSEQ multiplex PCR; TCRdb has only the in-frame clones, and not every one. This sample has some 140,000 clones; around 76% occur once, and the top ten carry around 13%. Sequenced input: peripheral blood. Receptors were obtained from a man at least 80 years old with acute or convalescent COVID-19.

As DNA, the CDR3 is TGTGCCAGCAGCTTCACCCGTGGGACACCTACGAACACCGGGGAGCTGTTTTTT. Translated: CASSFTRGTPTNTGELFF. The chain couples TRBV7-9 to TRBJ2-2; tentative D call: TRBD1 (6 bases). V was cut by 3 bases and J by 0 bases, with 17 bases left in between. The CDR3 runs to 18 residues. Germline CDR1 SEHNR, CDR2 FQNEAQ (reference sequence).

This clone was recorded a few times. V gene TRBV7-3 combines with J gene TRBJ1-1; D might be TRBD1 (5 bases). Trimming pared 5 bases from V and 1 base from J, leaving 8 bases between. This CDR3 has 13 amino acids. The germline CDR1 and CDR2 sequences are SGHTA and FQGTGA. The CDR3 loop reads CASSTQENTEAFF. The CDR3 coding sequence is TGTGCCAGCAGCACACAGGAGAACACTGAAGCTTTCTTT.

V gene TRBV6-1 combines with J gene TRBJ1-1; 8 bases align to TRBD1. The CDR3 covers 16 residues. Per germline, CDR1 MNHNS and CDR2 SASEGT. With V trimmed by 4 bases and J by 1 base, 8 bases remained unmatched. The CDR3 region is CASSARTGTRNTEAFF. In DNA form, the CDR3 reads TGTGCCAGCAGTGCCCGGACAGGGACAAGGAACACTGAAGCTTTCTTT.

This clone was counted only a few times. CDR3 in amino acids: CASSSSFGQIEAFF. In nucleotides, the CDR3 is TGTGCCAGCAGTTCAAGCTTCGGACAGATTGAAGCTTTCTTT. The chain recombines TRBV27 with TRBJ1-1, with a tentative D call TRBD1 (6 bases). Germline assignment: CDR1 MNHEY and CDR2 SMNVEV (reference sequence). The CDR3 totals 14 residues. V lost 4 bases and J 7 bases, leaving 16 bases between the germline ends.

V and J are TRBV3-1 (or the pseudogene TRBV3-2) and TRBJ2-5; possible D gene TRBD1, 7 bases. V lost 4 bases and J 2 bases, leaving 17 bases between the germline ends. CDR3 length equals 16 residues. In germline, CDR1 is LGHDT, CDR2 YNNKEL (reference sequence). The CDR3: CASSPRRGQGQETQYF. CDR3 sequence (DNA): TGTGCCAGCAGCCCCCGGAGGGGGCAAGGACAAGAGACCCAGTACTTC.

This clone was seen a handful of times. The genes are TRBV11-2 and TRBJ1-6; D is possibly TRBD1 (5 bases). The CDR3 runs to 15 residues. CDR1 is SGHAT and CDR2 is FQNNGV in the germline V gene. Trimming stripped 6 bases from V and 13 bases from J, with 22 bases between. The CDR3 DNA reads as TGTGCCAGCAGTCCAAATAGGGGCCGGTTGGGGCCCCTCCACTTT. This encodes CASSPNRGRLGPLHF. Supplemented by reference TRBV11-2 and TRBJ1-6, the full variable domain reads EAGVAQSPRYKIIEKRQSVAFWCNPISGHATLYWYQQILGQGPKLLIQFQNNGVVDDSQLPKDRFSAERLKGVDSTLKIQPAKLEDSAVYLCASSPNRGRLGPLHFGNGTRLTVT.

This chain joins TRBV19 and TRBJ2-5; the D gene is possibly TRBD2 (7 bases). CDR3 length equals 15 residues. Trimming left V 4 bases short and J 2 bases short, with 14 bases between. Germline lookup yields CDR1 LNHDA and CDR2 SQIVND (reference sequence). Here the CDR3 DNA reads TGTGCCAGTAGTACCCGCCGGGGGGCACAAGAGACCCAGTACTTC. It translates to CASSTRRGAQETQYF.

This clone showed up just a few times. The sample holds other DNA sequences that translate to the same CDR3. This sequence joins TRBV5-4 and TRBJ2-5; perhaps TRBD1 as D (6 bases). V was shortened by 0 bases and J by 2 bases, with 11 bases between the two germline ends. This CDR3 comprises 15 residues. CDR1 is SGHNT and CDR2 is YYREEE in the germline V gene (reference sequence). The CDR3, as DNA: TGTGCCAGCAGCTTGGTAGGGACACTACAAGAGACCCAGTACTTC. Translating it yields CASSLVGTLQETQYF. The full variable domain, completed using reference TRBV5-4 and TRBJ2-5, is ETGVTQSPTHLIKTRGQQVTLRCSSQSGHNTVSWYQQALGQGPQFIFQYYREEENGRGNFPPRFSGLQFPNYSSELNVNALELDDSALYLCASSLVGTLQETQYFGPGTRLLVL.

This clone occurred once. J is TRBJ2-5 and V is TRBV5-5, with TRBD1 identical over 8 bases. V trimming: 1 base; J trimming: 4 bases; junction bases outside the gene matches: 3. CDR1 and CDR2 (germline): SGHKS, YYEKEE (reference sequence). The CDR3 is made up of 14 amino acids. The CDR3 region has the DNA TGTGCCAGCAGCTTGACCAGGGGGCTAGAGACCCAGTACTTC. It is translated as CASSLTRGLETQYF.